The 3 T cell receptor beta chains presented below share a single source sample, sequenced in a study of T cell repertoires in cytomegalovirus infection. TCRdb reanalysed the reads using MiXCR and keeps one entry per CDR3 protein. Here the sample spans about 490,000 distinct CDR3 sequences, 15% to 20% being singletons. Sequenced sample: CD8+ T cells from PBMCs. These receptors were obtained from a human donor in good health (CMV status not recorded). Some clones in this sample may be carry-over from other donors' samples.

V gene TRBV9 combines with J gene TRBJ2-2; TRBD2 aligns across 8 bases. Germline CDR1 is SGDLS and CDR2 is YYNGEE. This CDR3 region has 13 residues. After removal of 6 bases from V and 4 bases from J, the junction contained 2 bases not matched to a gene. CDR3 sequence reads: CASKAGATGELFF. Here the CDR3 DNA reads TGTGCCAGCAAAGCGGGAGCCACCGGGGAGCTGTTTTTT. The complete variable domain, with remaining parts taken from reference TRBV9 and TRBJ2-2, reads DSGVTQTPKHLITATGQRVTLRCSPRSGDLSVYWYQQSLDQGLQFLIQYYNGEERAKGNILERFSAQQFPDLHSELNLSSLELGDSALYFCASKAGATGELFFGEGSRLTVL.

The sample holds many counts of this clonotype. The gene calls are TRBV18 and TRBJ2-2; a possible D gene is TRBD1 (6 bases). The CDR3 totals 14 residues. Trimming cost V 3 bases and J 1 base, with 6 bases left between them. Germline loops: CDR1 KGHSH, CDR2 LQKENI. In nucleotides, the CDR3 is TGTGCCAGCTCACCGACAGGGAACACCGGGGAGCTGTTTTTT. It is translated as CASSPTGNTGELFF.

There are many counts of this clonotype. V and J are TRBV27 and TRBJ2-1; D is unresolved. Trimming removed 3 bases at V and 2 bases at J, with 14 bases between. This CDR3 is 16 amino acids long. Germline V lookup: CDR1 MNHEY, CDR2 SMNVEV (reference sequence). The CDR3, as DNA: TGTGCCAGCAGTTTTTGGGGTGAAACGGCCTACAATGAGCAGTTCTTC. Translated: CASSFWGETAYNEQFF.